This entry lists 5 T cell receptor beta chains sequenced from one sample in a study of cytotoxic CD8 clonotypes in ibrutinib-treated CLL. Here immunoSEQ multiplex PCR was the method, and the copy in TCRdb shows in-frame clones only, minus some. The sample lists some 25,000 clones, 78% occurring once. Source: PBMCs, taken before ibrutinib treatment. The receptors originated from a human donor with chronic lymphocytic leukemia.

The rearrangement links TRBV28 to TRBJ2-5, with D perhaps matching TRBD1 (5 bases). The length of the CDR3 is 12 residues. V lost 9 bases and J 5 bases, leaving 13 bases between the germline ends. Germline CDR1 MDHEN, CDR2 SYDVKM. DNA for the CDR3: TGTGCCAGGGACACCCAAGAGGAGACCCAGTACTTC. Its translation: CARDTQEETQYF.

The rearrangement joins TRBV7-2 to TRBJ2-1; D not certain. This CDR3 comprises 13 residues. The V and J ends lost 3 bases and 8 bases respectively, with 11 bases between them. Germline V gene data show CDR1 as SGHTA and CDR2 as FQGNSA. The CDR3 DNA follows: TGTGCCAGCAGCTTCGGTCTTATGGATGAGCAGTTCTTC. It yields the protein CASSFGLMDEQFF.

The gene calls are TRBV7-9 and TRBJ2-3, with a tentative D call TRBD2 (6 bases). The length of the CDR3 is 16 residues. CDR1 is SEHNR, CDR2 FQNEAQ, per germline (reference sequence). Trimming took 6 bases from V and 3 from J, leaving 19 bases between them. The CDR3 coding sequence is TGTGCCAGCAGGAGCCCCCCGCGGGGCCGTACAGATACGCAGTATTTT. This codes for CASRSPPRGRTDTQYF.

The J gene is TRBJ2-2, the V gene TRBV6-5; 8 bases line up with TRBD2. V was pared by 7 bases and J by 2 bases, with 3 bases of the junction left unmatched. The CDR3 contains 14 residues. Germline V gene sequence: CDR1 MNHEY, CDR2 SVGAGI. Here the CDR3 reads CASKAGGNTGELFF. The CDR3 DNA sequence: TGTGCCAGCAAGGCGGGAGGAAACACCGGGGAGCTGTTTTTT.

The table lists this clone with a few counts. This chain links TRBV7-6 with TRBJ1-1, with D perhaps matching TRBD1 (6 bases). The CDR3 sequence is 15 residues long. V was pared by 4 bases and J by 4 bases, with 16 bases between. Per germline, CDR1 SGHVS and CDR2 FNYEAQ. As DNA, the CDR3 is TGTGCCAGCAGCTCGCGGAGGGGGGTGACCACTGAAGCTTTCTTT. Residues: CASSSRRGVTTEAFF.